There are a few counts of the clone carrying this TCR beta chain. The antigen is undetermined. This sample stems from a study of tumor and adjacent non-tumor tissue in lung cancer. Whole-study context: Patients were aged roughly 31 to 76, fewer than twelve men and roughly 5 women, stage I to III.

This sample's RNA came from whole unsorted tissue. Three rounds of nested PCR, following a modified ARM-PCR protocol, produced the TCRbeta library. TCRdb ran MiXCR on the multiplex PCR reads and lists one entry per CDR3 protein. This table has roughly 220,000 distinct CDR3 sequences, 70% to 75% appearing once. Trimming removed 6 bases at V and 4 bases at J, with 10 bases between. The CDR3 covers 13 residues. Germline V CDR1 and CDR2: MNHNY, SVGAGI (reference sequence). General study points: Top 100 clones took a larger repertoire share in normal lung. Shorter survival was associated with higher TCR diversity in tumors.

The sample consisted of lung tumor tissue. The clonotype originates from a man aged 60 to 69 with non-small cell lung cancer. The chain has TRBV6-6 and TRBJ1-5, with D possibly matching TRBD1 (5 bases). CDR3 bases: TGTGCCAGCAGCGGGGCGGTTAATCAGCCCCAGCATTTT. Its translation: CASSGAVNQPQHF.